The 18 T cell receptor beta chains in this list originate from one sample, sequenced in a study of cytomegalovirus exposure and HLA in healthy donors. The PCR contained 60 Vbeta and 13 Jbeta primers. The table came from immunoSEQ multiplex PCR; TCRdb's copy has only in-frame clones and leaves some out. Here the sample spans about 150,000 clones, around 75% being singletons. Material for sequencing was PBMCs. The source of these receptors is a woman between 18 and 29 years old in good health and CMV-seronegative.

Remarks on this clone: An end of the junction differs from the germline gene, which may be a read error. The gene calls are TRBV7-9 and TRBJ1-1; D uncertain. The CDR3 consists of 14 residues. Germline CDR1 is SEHNR and CDR2 is FQNEAQ (reference sequence). The DNA for the CDR3 is TGTTCCAGCAGCTTAGCTTCCTGGCCCACTGAAGCTTTCTTT. The encoded protein is CSSSLASWPTEAFF.

This clone was seen once. This chain joins TRBV6-6 and TRBJ2-7; 13 nucleotides line up with TRBD2. The CDR3 contains 15 residues. Trimming removed 6 bases from V and 4 bases from J; junction bases left unmatched: 6. The germline gives CDR1 MNHNY, CDR2 SVGAGI (reference sequence). Here the CDR3 reads CASRKGLAGVYEQYV. CDR3 DNA: TGTGCCAGCAGGAAAGGACTAGCGGGAGTTTACGAGCAGTACGTC.

The chain links TRBV6-1 to TRBJ1-1, with D possibly being TRBD1 (6 bases). Germline values: CDR1 MNHNS, CDR2 SASEGT. This CDR3 spans 14 amino acids. The V and J ends lost 8 bases and 1 base respectively, with 14 bases between them. As DNA, the CDR3 is TGTGCCAGCGACCGGGACACAACGAACACTGAAGCTTTCTTT. This encodes CASDRDTTNTEAFF.

The CDR3 DNA reads TGTGCCAGCAGCCCTAGGGGCATGAACACTGAAGCTTTCTTT. Residues: CASSPRGMNTEAFF. The rearrangement uses TRBV7-2 and TRBJ1-1; tentative D call: TRBD1 (5 bases). CDR3 length equals 14 residues. V shed 5 bases and J shed 0 bases, with 10 bases lying between them. CDR1 is SGHTA, CDR2 FQGNSA, per germline.

This clone has a single count. The gene calls are TRBV5-1 and TRBJ1-4; 8 nucleotides agree with TRBD1. The V and J ends lost 5 bases and 7 bases, in that order; junction bases with no gene match: 4. CDR1 and CDR2 (germline): SGHRS, YFSETQ. The CDR3 has 13 amino acids. The CDR3 loop is CASRDRAGEKLFF. CDR3 in DNA: TGCGCCAGCAGGGACAGGGCGGGTGAAAAACTGTTTTTT.

A word on this clone: One end of the junction varies from germline; a read error may be responsible. CDR3 sequence (DNA): TGCGCCAGCACCCAAGCGGGAGTCAGCACCGGGGAGCTGTTTTTT. It yields the protein CASTQAGVSTGELFF. The V call is TRBV4-1, the J call TRBJ2-2; 8 bases map to TRBD2. This CDR3 comprises 15 residues. Germline CDR1 reads MGHRA; CDR2 reads YSYEKL.

This clone was recorded only once. The chain uses TRBV28 and TRBJ2-5; perhaps TRBD2 as D (6 bases). CDR1 MDHEN and CDR2 SYDVKM come from the germline V gene. V lost 9 bases to trimming and J lost 9 bases, with 14 bases between them. The CDR3 runs 11 residues. The CDR3 spells CASTGEMAQYF. The CDR3 nucleotides are TGTGCCAGTACGGGGGAGATGGCCCAGTACTTC.

The V call is TRBV5-1, the J call TRBJ2-3; TRBD1 might be the D (6 bases). V dropped 0 bases and J dropped 6 bases, with 11 bases sitting between them. Germline V gene lookup returns CDR1 SGHRS and CDR2 YFSETQ. The CDR3 totals 14 residues. The CDR3 DNA reads as TGCGCCAGCAGCTTGGTACAGGGCCCCGATACGCAGTATTTT. It translates to CASSLVQGPDTQYF.

The chain is built from TRBV11-3 and TRBJ1-1; 9 positions agree with TRBD1. V shed 5 bases and J 1 base; nucleotides not matched to a gene: 5. Germline CDR1 is SGHNT and CDR2 is YENEEA. CDR3 length: 15 residues. CDR3 amino acids: CASSPGTGWNTEAFF. The CDR3 coding sequence is TGTGCCAGCAGCCCAGGGACAGGGTGGAACACTGAAGCTTTCTTT.

The chain combines TRBV7-9 with TRBJ2-3, with 13 bases identical to TRBD2. CDR1 is SEHNR and CDR2 is FQNEAQ in the germline V gene (reference sequence). V gave up 5 bases and J gave up 3 bases; unmatched junction bases: 5. This CDR3 comprises 16 residues. CDR3 DNA: TGTGCCAGCAGCAGTGGACTAGCGGGAGATACAGATACGCAGTATTTT. Protein sequence: CASSSGLAGDTDTQYF. The variable domain in full, completed from reference TRBV7-9 and TRBJ2-3, reads DTGVSQNPRHKITKRGQNVTFRCDPISEHNRLYWYRQTLGQGPEFLTYFQNEAQLEKSRLLSDRFSAERPKGSFSTLEIQRTEQGDSAMYLCASSSGLAGDTDTQYFGPGTRLTVL.

This clone was seen more than once but under ten times. The chain couples TRBV6-5 to TRBJ2-5, with a possible D match to TRBD2 (6 bases). Germline V gene sequence: CDR1 MNHEY, CDR2 SVGAGI. V lost 0 bases, J lost 2 bases, and 7 bases lay in between. The CDR3 contains 14 residues. The DNA for the CDR3 is TGTGCCAGCAGTTACTCACTAGCACAAGAGACCCAGTACTTC. Protein: CASSYSLAQETQYF.

The V and J genes are TRBV5-1 and TRBJ1-5, with TRBD1 matching over 8 bases. In germline, CDR1 is SGHRS, CDR2 YFSETQ. This CDR3 has 17 amino acids. J was trimmed by 6 bases and V by 0 bases; bases with no gene match: 11. In DNA form, the CDR3 reads TGCGCCAGCAGCTTGGGGGCACAGGGGGTAATAGGTCAGCCCCAGCATTTT. This gives the protein CASSLGAQGVIGQPQHF. Combining the CDR3 with reference TRBV5-1 and TRBJ1-5 gives the whole variable domain KAGVTQTPRYLIKTRGQQVTLSCSPISGHRSVSWYQQTPGQGLQFLFEYFSETQRNKGNFPGRFSGRQFSNSRSEMNVSTLELGDSALYLCASSLGAQGVIGQPQHFGDGTRLSIL.

The chain has TRBV5-1 and TRBJ1-1; a weak D match, TRBD1 (6 bases). The CDR3 contains 13 residues. The V gene lost 4 bases and the J gene lost 5 bases, with 12 bases spanning the gap. Germline CDR1 SGHRS, CDR2 YFSETQ. CDR3 residues: CASSLDSWTEAFF. CDR3 bases: TGCGCCAGCAGCCTGGACAGTTGGACTGAAGCTTTCTTT.

The chain is built from TRBV29-1 and TRBJ1-3, with a weak D call TRBD1 (5 bases). In germline, CDR1 is SQVTM, CDR2 ANQGSEA. V lost 6 bases and J lost 0, with 12 bases in between. This CDR3 has 14 amino acids. This CDR3 reads CSVGGENSGNTIYF. In nucleotides, the CDR3 is TGCAGCGTCGGAGGGGAAAACTCTGGAAACACCATATATTTT.

This chain uses TRBV29-1 with TRBJ1-1; 7 bases are a match to TRBD1. The CDR3 sequence is 15 residues long. V dropped 8 bases and J dropped 0; count of bases not matched to a gene: 12. From germline, CDR1 is SQVTM and CDR2 ANQGSEA. The CDR3 DNA follows: TGCAGCACCGGACAGGATGACTCCATGAACACTGAAGCTTTCTTT. This encodes CSTGQDDSMNTEAFF.

The V gene is TRBV5-4, the J gene TRBJ1-4; TRBD1 aligns across 8 bases. Per germline, CDR1 SGHNT and CDR2 YYREEE (reference sequence). The CDR3 length is 15 residues. The V gene end was trimmed by 3 bases and the J gene end by 8 bases; junction bases not matched to a gene: 9. CDR3 sequence: CASSSTQGVSEKLFF. CDR3 sequence (DNA): TGTGCCAGCAGCTCAACACAGGGGGTTTCGGAAAAACTGTTTTTT.

The chain couples TRBV4-3 to TRBJ2-2; TRBD1 is a possible D gene (5 bases). Per germline, CDR1 LGHNA and CDR2 YSLEER. The CDR3 has 15 amino acids. V lost 0 bases, J lost 2 bases, and 7 bases lay in between. As DNA, the CDR3 is TGCGCCAGCAGCCAAGAAGGGGATAACACCGGGGAGCTGTTTTTT. It specifies CASSQEGDNTGELFF.

In DNA form, the CDR3 reads TGTGCCAGCAGCTTTTTACAACCGGGACAGGGATATGGCTACACCTTC. Translated, it gives CASSFLQPGQGYGYTF. The V and J genes are TRBV5-6 and TRBJ1-2, with 9 bases aligning to TRBD1. The CDR3 totals 16 residues. Per the germline V gene, CDR1 is SGHDT and CDR2 is YYEEEE. The V gene end was trimmed by 2 bases and the J gene end by 5 bases; junction bases not matched to a gene: 10.